Listed below are T cell receptor beta chains from one sample, sequenced in a study of T cells in Graves' hyperthyroidism and ophthalmopathy. MiXCR was run by TCRdb on the multiplex PCR reads, yielding one entry per CDR3 protein. The top ten hold about 17% of the sample, which has approximately 610,000 distinct CDR3 sequences, around 17% seen once. Sample: blood. The source is a woman younger than 35 with Graves' hyperthyroidism. The CDR3 runs from the conserved cysteine through the conserved F or W. The order of the fields is CDR3 length, clone size, V gene, D gene, J gene, CDR3 DNA, CDR3 protein. A D gene is named only where the DNA matches it firmly. The size of a clone is reported for some rows only, either as once, few or many, or as a class for expanded clones.

>16|NA|TRBV6-9|NA|TRBJ2-5
TGTGCCAGCAGTTACTCGGATCCACAGGGGAGGGAGACCCAGTACTTC
CASSYSDPQGRETQYF
>14|few|TRBV12-3/TRBV12-4|TRBD2|TRBJ2-7
TGTGCCAGCAGCCGTACTAGCGGGGGGGCCGAGCAGTACTTC
CASSRTSGGAEQYF
>18|NA|TRBV14|NA|TRBJ1-1
TGTGCCAGCAGCTTGTTCCCCCAGCTCCAGGATATGAACACTGAAGCTTTCTTT
CASSLFPQLQDMNTEAFF
>13|NA|TRBV7-2|NA|TRBJ2-7
TGTGCCAGCAGCCCGGGGACCCGAAGGGAGCAGTACTTC
CASSPGTRREQYF
>13|NA|TRBV6-5|NA|TRBJ2-2
TGTGCCAGCAGATACAGGGTCACCGGGGAGCTGTTTTTT
CASRYRVTGELFF
>14|many|TRBV2|TRBD2|TRBJ2-1
TGTGCCAGCAGTGCTTTAGCGGGGTACAATGAGCAGTTCTTC
CASSALAGYNEQFF
>14|NA|TRBV19|NA|TRBJ2-7
TGTGCCAGTAGTATAAGTGGCGGTTACTACGAGCAGTACTTC
CASSISGGYYEQYF
>12|many|TRBV2|TRBD1|TRBJ1-1
TGTGCCAGCAGACAGGGGGTCCCTGAAGCTTTCTTT
CASRQGVPEAFF
>15|NA|TRBV7-9|TRBD2|TRBJ2-1
TGTGCCAGCAGCCTGGAAGCTAGCGGGAGTAATGAGCAGTTCTTC
CASSLEASGSNEQFF
>16|many|TRBV12-3/TRBV12-4|NA|TRBJ2-4
TGTGCCAGCAGTTTAGTCCCCAGGGAGAGGAAGGACATTCAGTACTTC
CASSLVPRERKDIQYF
>18|many|TRBV2|NA|TRBJ2-1
TGTGCCAGCCCGAAGGAGTACCGGGACACCGAGCGAGACAATGAGCAGTTCTTC
CASPKEYRDTERDNEQFF